Listed here are 19 T cell receptor beta chains from one sample, sequenced in a study of T-cell reconstitution after alpha-beta-depleted transplantation in children. TCRbeta library construction was performed incorporating unique molecular identifiers. MiXCR, applied by TCRdb to the PCR reads, yields one record per CDR3 protein. The sample carries roughly 180,000 distinct CDR3 sequences, 13% to 15% recorded once. The sample here was PBMCs from the stem cell graft donor, taken from the stem cell graft. The source is a human donor who donated a stem cell graft to a child with acute lymphoblastic leukemia.

The rearrangement uses TRBV19 and TRBJ2-7, with 8 bases that match TRBD2. Germline assignment: CDR1 LNHDA and CDR2 SQIVND (reference sequence). This CDR3 comprises 18 residues. V dropped 2 bases and J dropped 0; count of bases not matched to a gene: 12. Here the CDR3 DNA reads TGTGCCAGTAGTATAAGGCGGGAGGACTCCATTTACTCCTACGAGCAGTACTTC. Amino acid sequence: CASSIRREDSIYSYEQYF.

Many counts were recorded for this clonotype. CDR3 protein: CASKRGPSYNEQFF. For the CDR3, the DNA is TGTGCCAGCAAACGGGGGCCCTCATACAATGAGCAGTTCTTC. The chain links TRBV28 to TRBJ2-1, with D possibly called TRBD1 or TRBD2 (6 bases each). The V and J ends lost 7 bases and 4 bases respectively, with 14 bases between them. CDR1 and CDR2 (germline): MDHEN, SYDVKM. There are 14 residues in the CDR3.

This clonotype was recorded many times. The chain links TRBV6-5 to TRBJ2-1; 9 bases are shared with TRBD2. CDR3 length: 14 amino acids. From germline, CDR1 is MNHEY and CDR2 SVGAGI. Trimming removed 4 bases from V and 9 bases from J; junction bases left unmatched: 7. CDR3 in DNA: TGTGCCAGCAGTTCGGCTAGCGGGGAGGGTGAGCAGTTCTTC. Protein: CASSSASGEGEQFF.

This clonotype has at least ten counts. V and J are TRBV27 and TRBJ2-7; D is ambiguous. This CDR3 has 13 amino acids. CDR1 is MNHEY, CDR2 SMNVEV, per germline (reference sequence). V was trimmed by 3 bases and J by 2 bases, leaving 8 bases between them. The CDR3 region is CASSFGPTYEQYF. The CDR3 DNA follows: TGTGCCAGCAGTTTTGGGCCTACCTACGAGCAGTACTTC.

This clonotype was seen at least ten times. This chain uses TRBV5-1 with TRBJ2-1, with TRBD2 matching over 7 bases. The CDR3 length is 15 residues. CDR1 is SGHRS and CDR2 is YFSETQ in the germline V gene. J was trimmed by 7 bases and V by 3 bases; bases with no gene match: 10. The CDR3 protein is CASSSRDPRENEQFF. For the CDR3, the DNA is TGCGCCAGCAGCTCCCGGGACCCGCGGGAGAATGAGCAGTTCTTC.

This clonotype has a count of ten or more. The CDR3 region has the DNA TGTGCCAGCAGCCCTGGAGGGGGGAGCAATCAGCCCCAGCATTTT. Translation gives CASSPGGGSNQPQHF. The rearrangement uses TRBV7-2 and TRBJ1-5, with a tentative D call TRBD1 (6 bases). CDR1 and CDR2 (germline): SGHTA, FQGNSA. The CDR3 consists of 15 residues. V was pared by 5 bases and J by 1 base, with 12 bases between.

This clonotype was recorded many times. V gene TRBV12-3 or TRBV12-4 combines with J gene TRBJ2-7, with 7 bases matching TRBD2. With 1 base clipped from V and 4 bases from J, the junction kept 4 bases outside the gene matches. This CDR3 has 14 amino acids. The chain's CDR3 is CASSLVGRGYEQYF. CDR3 in DNA: TGTGCCAGCAGTTTAGTCGGGCGGGGGTACGAGCAGTACTTC.

Ten or more counts support this clonotype. The chain has TRBV5-5 and TRBJ2-1; D is ambiguous. Germline V lookup: CDR1 SGHKS, CDR2 YYEKEE (reference sequence). The CDR3 covers 15 residues. V dropped 6 bases and J dropped 0 bases, with 13 bases sitting between them. The CDR3 region is CASIQLESSYNEQFF. DNA of the CDR3: TGTGCCAGCATCCAATTAGAAAGCTCCTACAATGAGCAGTTCTTC.

As to this clonotype: With a much larger clone just one base away, this may be a read error. The rearrangement uses TRBV4-1 and TRBJ2-5; 13 bases map to TRBD2. The V segment lost 3 bases and the J segment 5 bases; nucleotides outside the gene matches: 3. Germline-derived CDR1 and CDR2 are MGHRA and YSYEKL. The CDR3 loop spans 15 amino acids. The CDR3 bases are TGCGCCAGCAGCCAGGGACTAGCGGGGAACGAGACCCAGTACTTC. Translated: CASSQGLAGNETQYF.

This clonotype was detected many times. CDR3 loop: CSARVGRNQPQHF. Written as DNA, the CDR3 is TGCAGTGCTAGAGTCGGACGGAATCAGCCCCAGCATTTT. The rearrangement joins TRBV20-1 to TRBJ1-5, with no clear D. The germline gives CDR1 DFQATT, CDR2 SNEGSKA (reference sequence). Trimming removed 1 base from V and 4 bases from J, with 8 bases in between. This CDR3 is built from 13 residues.

The chain combines TRBV12-3 or TRBV12-4 with TRBJ1-2; the D is unclear. V was trimmed by 6 bases and J by 4 bases, leaving 12 bases between them. The length of the CDR3 is 13 residues. The CDR3 loop is CASREDRRYGYTF. CDR3 coding DNA: TGTGCCAGCAGGGAGGACCGCCGCTATGGCTACACCTTC.

This clonotype has ten or more counts. The chain uses TRBV12-3 or TRBV12-4 and TRBJ2-2, with a possible D match to TRBD2 (6 bases). Trimming shortened V by 6 bases and J by 6 bases, and 17 bases separated the two germline ends. CDR3 length: 15 residues. The CDR3 bases are TGTGCCAGCAGCCGAACGACTAGTATCTCCGGGGAGCTGTTTTTT. Translated: CASSRTTSISGELFF.

Concerning this clonotype: A read error may explain this, as a much larger clone is one base away. The chain uses TRBV5-1 and TRBJ2-2; 7 bases agree with TRBD2. This CDR3 comprises 16 residues. Germline V lookup: CDR1 SGHRS, CDR2 YFSETQ. The DNA of the CDR3 is TGCGACAGCAGCCTCCTAGCGGAACTAAACACCGGGGAGCTGTTTTTT. Amino acid sequence: CDSSLLAELNTGELFF. Filled out from reference TRBV5-1 and TRBJ2-2, the complete variable domain reads KAGVTQTPRYLIKTRGQQVTLSCSPISGHRSVSWYQQTPGQGLQFLFEYFSETQRNKGNFPGRFSGRQFSNSRSEMNVSTLELGDSALYLCDSSLLAELNTGELFFGEGSRLTVL.

This clonotype was counted at least ten times. CDR3 nucleotide sequence: TGTGCCAGCAGCCCCGGACTAGCGGGAGCGTTCTACAATGAGCAGTTCTTC. It yields the protein CASSPGLAGAFYNEQFF. The chain carries TRBV12-3 or TRBV12-4 and TRBJ2-1; 13 bases agree with TRBD2. Trimming cost V 6 bases and J 3 bases; bases outside gene matches: 8. This CDR3 region has 17 residues.

The J gene is TRBJ2-3, the V gene TRBV4-1, with TRBD2 identical over 7 bases. CDR1 MGHRA and CDR2 YSYEKL come from the germline V gene. There are 14 residues in the CDR3. V was clipped by 6 bases and J by 2 bases; unmatched bases: 5. This CDR3 is CASRREFNTDTQYF. CDR3 bases: TGCGCCAGCAGGCGGGAGTTCAACACAGATACGCAGTATTTT.

Details on this clonotype: Being one base from a much bigger clone, this may be a read error. The chain employs TRBV25-1 and TRBJ2-2, with TRBD1 as a possible D gene (9 bases). Germline CDR1 and CDR2: MGHDK and SYGVNS. The length of the CDR3 is 16 residues. The CDR3 is CASQPRDRVPGGVLFF. CDR3 DNA sequence: TGTGCCTCACAACCCAGGGACAGGGTCCCCGGGGGGGTGCTGTTTTTT.

This clonotype has ten or more counts. The rearrangement uses TRBV18 and TRBJ2-3, with D perhaps matching TRBD2 (6 bases). V dropped 3 bases and J dropped 4 bases, with 8 bases sitting between them. Germline assignment: CDR1 KGHSH and CDR2 LQKENI. CDR3 length: 13 residues. The CDR3 is CASSPREADTQYF. The CDR3 DNA follows: TGTGCCAGCTCACCTAGGGAGGCAGATACGCAGTATTTT.

The chain is built from TRBV5-4 and TRBJ2-3; D not certain. V shed 4 bases and J shed 6 bases, with 18 bases lying between them. Looked up from germline, CDR1 is SGHNT and CDR2 is YYREEE (reference sequence). The CDR3 runs 15 residues. DNA for the CDR3: TGTGCCAGCAGCCTGGAGTCGGCGAGCTCTGATACGCAGTATTTT. This encodes CASSLESASSDTQYF.

The gene calls are TRBV7-6 and TRBJ2-3, with D perhaps TRBD1 (5 bases). The germline CDR1 and CDR2 sequences are SGHVS and FNYEAQ. V was trimmed by 1 base and J by 3 bases, leaving 11 bases between them. The CDR3 contains 15 residues. CDR3 sequence reads: CASSLEGKSTDTQYF. The CDR3 nucleotides read TGTGCCAGCAGCTTAGAGGGGAAGTCAACAGATACGCAGTATTTT.